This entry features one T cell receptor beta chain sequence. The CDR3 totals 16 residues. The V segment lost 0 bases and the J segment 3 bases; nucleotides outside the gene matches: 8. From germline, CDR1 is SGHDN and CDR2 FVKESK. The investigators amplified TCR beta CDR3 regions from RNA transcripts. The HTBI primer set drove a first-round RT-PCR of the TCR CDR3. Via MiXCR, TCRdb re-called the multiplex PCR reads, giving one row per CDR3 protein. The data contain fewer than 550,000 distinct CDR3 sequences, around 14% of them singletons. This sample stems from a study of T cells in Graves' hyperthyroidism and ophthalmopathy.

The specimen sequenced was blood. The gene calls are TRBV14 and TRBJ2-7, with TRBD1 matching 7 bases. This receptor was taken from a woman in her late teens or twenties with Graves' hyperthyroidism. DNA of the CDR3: TGTGCCAGCAGCCAAGATTACGCGACAGGGCTCTACGAGCAGTACTTC. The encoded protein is CASSQDYATGLYEQYF.